This is a list of T cell receptor beta chains from one sample in a study of cytomegalovirus exposure and HLA in healthy donors. Profiled with immunoSEQ multiplex PCR; TCRdb holds only in-frame clones, not every one. The table lists 200,000 or so clones, 70% to 85% of them singletons. Sequenced input: PBMCs. All receptors derive from a man between 45 and 60 years old in good health and CMV-seronegative. The CDR3 runs from the conserved cysteine through the conserved F or W. Each record gives: J gene, clone size, D gene, V gene, CDR3 protein, CDR3 DNA. The D gene is left open where the match is weak. Some rows mark clone size as missing; the rest say once, few, many or name a class of expanded clone.

TRBJ2-1,.,.,TRBV27,CASSLSPGNNEQFF,TGTGCCAGCAGTTTATCCCCCGGTAACAATGAGCAGTTCTTC
TRBJ2-1,.,TRBD1,TRBV5-5,CASSIPDRGHGDEQFF,TGTGCCAGCAGCATCCCCGACAGGGGCCACGGGGATGAGCAGTTCTTC
TRBJ2-3,.,.,TRBV7-9,CASSQGQLMSDTQYF,TGTGCCAGCAGCCAGGGGCAGTTAATGTCAGATACGCAGTATTTT
TRBJ1-4,.,.,TRBV2,CASSGHRAGLDEKLFF,TGTGCCAGCAGTGGCCACAGGGCAGGGCTCGATGAAAAACTGTTTTTT
TRBJ2-1,.,TRBD2,TRBV7-9,CASSLILAGVINEQFF,TGTGCCAGCAGCTTAATACTAGCGGGAGTGATCAATGAGCAGTTCTTC
TRBJ1-5,.,.,TRBV10-3,CAISETPGVQPQHF,TGTGCCATCAGTGAGACCCCCGGAGTTCAGCCCCAGCATTTT
TRBJ1-2,.,TRBD1,TRBV19,CASRRTTGTANYGYTF,TGTGCCAGTAGGCGGACTACCGGGACAGCTAACTATGGCTACACCTTC
TRBJ2-1,.,TRBD2,TRBV7-8,CASSVIAGGPPLGNEQFF,TGTGCCAGCAGCGTCATAGCGGGAGGGCCCCCTCTCGGCAATGAGCAGTTCTTC
TRBJ1-1,few,.,TRBV12-5,CASGFEPGGGAFF,TGTGCTAGTGGTTTCGAACCCGGGGGGGGAGCTTTCTTT
TRBJ2-7,.,.,TRBV28,CASSFGSEAYEQYF,TGTGCCAGCAGTTTTGGGAGTGAAGCCTACGAGCAGTACTTC
TRBJ2-2,.,.,TRBV28,CASSLIGLSSAAGELFF,TGTGCCAGCAGTTTAATAGGACTAAGCAGCGCTGCCGGGGAGCTGTTTTTT
TRBJ2-1,.,TRBD2,TRBV5-1,CASSSSGGNSYNEQFF,TGCGCCAGCAGCAGTAGCGGGGGCAATTCCTACAATGAGCAGTTCTTC
TRBJ1-2,.,.,TRBV6-5,CASSYQFGNGGYTF,TGTGCCAGCAGTTACCAGTTCGGGAACGGAGGCTACACCTTC
TRBJ1-6,.,TRBD1,TRBV6-6,CASAGTGKGDNSPLHF,TGTGCCAGCGCCGGGACAGGGAAAGGAGATAATTCACCCCTCCACTTT
TRBJ2-7,.,TRBD2,TRBV28,CASSRSGRASYEQYF,TGTGCCAGCAGCCGTAGCGGGAGGGCCTCTTACGAGCAGTACTTC
TRBJ1-3,.,TRBD1,TRBV5-1,CASSLGQGPGNTIYF,TGCGCCAGCAGCTTGGGACAGGGCCCTGGAAACACCATATATTTT
TRBJ1-1,.,.,TRBV9,CASSPAGLNTEAFF,TGTGCCAGCAGCCCCGCCGGTCTGAACACTGAAGCTTTCTTT
TRBJ2-2,few,TRBD1,TRBV7-9,CASNFIQGTGELFF,TGTGCCAGCAACTTTATACAGGGGACCGGGGAGCTGTTTTTT
TRBJ2-5,.,.,TRBV5-1,CASSLWGRARQETQYF,TGCGCCAGCAGCTTGTGGGGCAGGGCACGACAGGAGACCCAGTACTTC
TRBJ1-1,.,TRBD1,TRBV29-1,CSVLPRTGGGTEAFF,TGCAGCGTCCTCCCGCGGACAGGGGGAGGCACTGAAGCTTTCTTT
TRBJ2-3,.,TRBD2,TRBV30,CAWSVSGLAPDTQYF,TGTGCCTGGAGTGTATCGGGACTAGCTCCGGATACGCAGTATTTT
TRBJ2-3,.,TRBD1,TRBV27,CASSPSGTGWGDTQYF,TGTGCCAGCAGTCCATCGGGGACAGGGTGGGGAGATACGCAGTATTTT
TRBJ2-1,.,TRBD1,TRBV10-3,CAITRDRLVNEQFF,TGTGCCATCACCCGGGACAGACTGGTCAATGAGCAGTTCTTC
TRBJ2-4,.,TRBD2,TRBV27,CASSSYSGTSGPKNIQYF,TGTGCCAGCAGTTCATATTCCGGGACTAGCGGGCCCAAAAACATTCAGTACTTC
TRBJ2-5,.,.,TRBV19,CASSQIRGETQYF,TGTGCCAGTAGTCAAATCCGGGGAGAGACCCAGTACTTC
TRBJ2-6,.,TRBD1,TRBV18,CASSPFTGGTGANVLTF,TGTGCCAGCTCACCATTCACAGGGGGAACTGGGGCCAACGTCCTGACTTTC
TRBJ2-1,.,.,TRBV28,CATLRRELYNEQFF,TGTGCCACCCTACGGAGGGAACTCTACAATGAGCAGTTCTTC
TRBJ2-3,.,.,TRBV27,CASSLSSVTDTQYF,TGTGCCAGCAGTTTATCGTCGGTCACAGATACGCAGTATTTT
TRBJ2-1,.,TRBD2,TRBV12-5,CASGLAGEAREQFF,TGTGCTAGTGGTTTAGCGGGAGAGGCGCGCGAGCAGTTCTTC
TRBJ2-5,few,.,TRBV11-2,CASSLDSFQETQYF,TGTGCCAGCAGCTTGGACTCTTTCCAAGAGACCCAGTACTTC
TRBJ1-5,.,.,TRBV28,CASSLLGPNQPQHF,TGTGCCAGCAGTTTGTTGGGGCCGAATCAGCCCCAGCATTTT
TRBJ2-1,.,.,TRBV9,CASSVVGESYNEQFF,TGTGCCAGCAGCGTAGTAGGGGAAAGCTACAATGAGCAGTTCTTC
TRBJ2-2,.,TRBD1,TRBV27,CASSLRNPPGTGNTGELFF,TGTGCCAGCAGTTTAAGGAACCCACCCGGGACAGGGAACACCGGGGAGCTGTTTTTT
TRBJ2-7,.,TRBD2,TRBV7-2,CASSAGLAGFYEQYF,TGTGCCAGCAGCGCGGGACTAGCGGGATTCTACGAGCAGTACTTC
TRBJ1-5,.,.,TRBV28,CASSLGGTNQPQHF,TGTGCCAGCAGTTTAGGGGGGACTAATCAGCCCCAGCATTTT
TRBJ1-1,.,.,TRBV7-9,CASSLGLGGDMNTEAFF,TGTGCCAGCAGCTTAGGCCTCGGGGGGGATATGAACACTGAAGCTTTCTTT
TRBJ2-7,.,TRBD2,TRBV19,CASSLVAGSYEQYF,TGTGCCAGTAGTTTGGTAGCGGGAAGCTACGAGCAGTACTTC
TRBJ2-5,.,.,TRBV7-9,CASSSPLDRREETQYF,TGTGCCAGCAGCTCCCCCCTGGATAGGAGAGAAGAGACCCAGTACTTC
TRBJ1-5,.,TRBD1,TRBV6-6,CASSSRDRGSQPQHF,TGTGCCAGCAGTTCCAGGGACAGGGGTAGCCAGCCCCAGCATTTT
TRBJ2-1,few,TRBD2,TRBV11-1,CASSLTSGRYNEQFF,TGTGCCAGCAGCTTAACTAGCGGGAGATACAATGAGCAGTTCTTC
TRBJ1-2,once,.,TRBV28,CASRSIAGANYGYTF,TGTGCCAGCAGATCTATCGCAGGGGCTAACTATGGCTACACCTTC
TRBJ2-1,.,.,TRBV11-2,CASRSTRSSYNEQFF,TGTGCCAGCCGGTCCACTAGGAGCTCCTACAATGAGCAGTTCTTC
TRBJ2-5,.,TRBD1,TRBV5-1,CASSTGQYQETQYF,TGCGCCAGCAGCACGGGACAGTACCAAGAGACCCAGTACTTC
TRBJ2-7,once,.,TRBV19,CASSMAGAVEQYF,TGTGCCAGTAGTATGGCAGGGGCGGTTGAGCAGTACTTC
TRBJ1-4,.,.,TRBV15,CATSRGLSQGSNEKLFF,TGTGCCACCAGCAGGGGGTTGTCACAGGGAAGTAATGAAAAACTGTTTTTT
TRBJ2-3,.,.,TRBV27,CASSLLQAQDTQYF,TGTGCCAGCAGTTTATTACAGGCCCAAGATACGCAGTATTTT
TRBJ1-2,.,.,TRBV6-1,CASSEPDVWRGKDYGYTF,TGTGCCAGCAGTGAACCGGATGTATGGCGGGGCAAGGACTATGGCTACACCTTC
TRBJ1-2,.,.,TRBV19,CASSMGLNSWRYGYTF,TGTGCCAGTAGTATGGGGCTGAACAGTTGGCGATATGGCTACACCTTC
TRBJ2-1,.,TRBD2,TRBV27,CASSTASGSSYNEQFF,TGTGCCAGCAGTACTGCTAGCGGGAGCTCCTACAATGAGCAGTTCTTC
TRBJ2-7,.,TRBD1,TRBV28,CASTLFRDSAYEQYF,TGTGCCAGCACCCTCTTCCGGGACAGCGCCTACGAGCAGTACTTC
TRBJ2-1,.,TRBD2,TRBV9,CASSVSWREYNEQFF,TGTGCCAGCAGCGTATCCTGGCGGGAGTACAATGAGCAGTTCTTC
TRBJ2-2,.,TRBD2,TRBV10-3,CAISEAGLAGVGTGELLF,TGTGCCATCAGTGAGGCGGGACTAGCGGGAGTAGGTACCGGGGAGCTGCTTTTT
TRBJ2-7,many,TRBD1,TRBV4-2,CASSLSGTGVYEQYF,TGTGCCAGCAGCCTGTCCGGGACAGGGGTCTACGAGCAGTACTTC
TRBJ1-1,.,TRBD1,TRBV28,CASRLTGQGYTEAFF,TGTGCCAGCAGACTAACGGGACAGGGCTACACTGAAGCTTTCTTT
TRBJ2-7,.,TRBD1,TRBV19,CASSRSGTGRSVLEQYF,TGTGCCAGTAGTAGATCCGGGACAGGGAGAAGCGTACTCGAGCAGTACTTC
TRBJ2-3,few,TRBD2,TRBV2,CASSVLAGEGDTQYF,TGTGCCAGCAGTGTACTAGCGGGAGAGGGAGATACGCAGTATTTT
TRBJ2-1,.,TRBD2,TRBV2,CASNGGSSYNEQFF,TGTGCCAGCAATGGCGGGAGCTCCTACAATGAGCAGTTCTTC